A selection of T cell receptor beta chains follows, all from one sample in a study of cytomegalovirus exposure and HLA in healthy donors. Sequencing was performed with immunoSEQ multiplex PCR; in TCRdb, only in-frame clones are kept and a portion is missing. Counted here are 100,000 to 150,000 clones, around three quarters occurring once; the ten biggest clones make up 6.3%. The sample consisted of PBMCs. All receptors derive from a woman between 40 and 55 years old in good health and CMV-seronegative. CDR3s include the opening cysteine and the closing phenylalanine or tryptophan. Fields, in order: clone size, J gene, D gene, V gene, CDR3 DNA, CDR3 protein. D genes are given only for firm matches. Not all rows give a size; the values are once, few, many and, for expanded clones, a class.

>NA|TRBJ2-3|NA|TRBV5-1
TGCGCCAGCAGCTCTACAGCCCCAGATACGCAGTATTTT
CASSSTAPDTQYF
>NA|TRBJ2-5|TRBD1|TRBV13
TGTGCCAGCAGCTTGACAGGGGGGCAAGAGACCCAGTACTTC
CASSLTGGQETQYF
>once|TRBJ1-2|NA|TRBV28
TGTGCCAGCAGCAACACAGGTCTGGTATTTGGCTACACCTTC
CASSNTGLVFGYTF
>NA|TRBJ2-2|TRBD1|TRBV4-2
TGTGCCAGCAGCCAAGGCGGCGACAGGGGGCGTTCCGGGGAGCTGTTTTTT
CASSQGGDRGRSGELFF
>NA|TRBJ2-7|NA|TRBV6-6
TGTGCCAGCAGTTACCCGGAGCGGAACCCCCTGGGGGAGCAGTACTTC
CASSYPERNPLGEQYF
>NA|TRBJ2-1|NA|TRBV18
TGTGCCAGCTCGTTCGGGACACCCGACTACAATGAGCAGTTCTTC
CASSFGTPDYNEQFF
>NA|TRBJ1-5|NA|TRBV2
TGTGCCAGCAGTGACAGGGAGGGCAATCAGCCCCAGCATTTT
CASSDREGNQPQHF
>once|TRBJ1-1|NA|TRBV19
TGTGCCAGTAGACTAGCGGGGGGAGTCCTGGCTTTCTTT
CASRLAGGVLAFF
>few|TRBJ2-1|NA|TRBV6-5
TGTGCCAGCAGCCCCCATCCGACAGGTACTAAGTTCTTC
CASSPHPTGTKFF
>NA|TRBJ2-7|NA|TRBV5-1
TGCGCCAGCAGCTTTAGCCCTCTACTCTGGGAGCAGTACTTC
CASSFSPLLWEQYF
>NA|TRBJ2-7|NA|TRBV6-5
TGTGCCAGCATCGCCGCAGGGTATCTCGGTGAGCAGTACTTC
CASIAAGYLGEQYF
>NA|TRBJ2-7|NA|TRBV9
TGTGCCAGCAGCGTACTTTACGAGCAGTACTTC
CASSVLYEQYF
>NA|TRBJ1-2|NA|TRBV21-1
TGTGCCAGTCCGGGACAGGGGTTAGCTGGCTACACCTTC
CASPGQGLAGYTF
>NA|TRBJ2-5|NA|TRBV10-3
TGTGCCATCAGTGAGATTACTAGCTCCTTAGGGGAGACCCAGTACTTC
CAISEITSSLGETQYF
>NA|TRBJ2-7|TRBD1|TRBV7-9
TGTGCCAGCAGCTTAACCGGGACAGGGGTTTTCTACGAGCAGTACTTC
CASSLTGTGVFYEQYF
>NA|TRBJ2-1|NA|TRBV7-2
TGTGCCAGCAGCTCTCTAGGCGCTTCCAGCTCCTACAATGAGCAGTTCTTC
CASSSLGASSSYNEQFF
>NA|TRBJ2-7|NA|TRBV7-2
TGTGCCAGCAGCTTAGTCAGGGGCCACGAGCAGTACTTC
CASSLVRGHEQYF
>NA|TRBJ2-6|NA|TRBV5-6
TGTGCCAGCAGCTTGCGGGGGGCGCTGCCTGGGGCCAACGGCCTGACTTTC
CASSLRGALPGANGLTF
>NA|TRBJ2-5|NA|TRBV9
TGTGCCAGCAGCGTTGCTCCGGACTACCAAGAGACCCAGTACTTC
CASSVAPDYQETQYF
>once|TRBJ1-1|NA|TRBV29-1
TGCAGCGCCGGGGTCGCCAGGGGAACTGAAGCTTTCTTT
CSAGVARGTEAFF
>few|TRBJ2-1|NA|TRBV5-5
TGTGCCAGCAGCTTGGAAGACATTTCCTACAATGAGCAGTTCTTC
CASSLEDISYNEQFF
>few|TRBJ2-6|NA|TRBV5-8
TGTGCCAGCAGTTTAAGCCCAAGTGGGGCCAACGTCCTGACTTTC
CASSLSPSGANVLTF
>once|TRBJ2-7|NA|TRBV6-1
TGTGCCAGCAGTTATGCAGGGATTACCTACGAGCAGTACTTC
CASSYAGITYEQYF
>NA|TRBJ1-5|NA|TRBV5-4
TGTGCCAGCAGCTTGGGGCTGGGAGAGGATCAGCCCCAGCATTTT
CASSLGLGEDQPQHF
>NA|TRBJ1-3|TRBD1|TRBV5-1
TGCGCCAGCAGCCTTGGGACAGGGTTTCTCTCTGGAAACACCATATATTTT
CASSLGTGFLSGNTIYF
>NA|TRBJ2-2|NA|TRBV27
TGTGCCAGCAGTAGACTACCAGGGGTGGGGGAGCTGTTTTTT
CASSRLPGVGELFF
>NA|TRBJ2-1|TRBD2|TRBV7-8
TGTGCCAGCAGCTCCGATATAACTAGCGGGCTCCCGAGCTCCTACAATGAGCAGTTCTTC
CASSSDITSGLPSSYNEQFF
>NA|TRBJ2-6|NA|TRBV19
TGTGCCAGTAGGACAGACGGCTCTGGGGCCAACGGCCTGACTTTC
CASRTDGSGANGLTF
>once|TRBJ2-4|NA|TRBV18
TGTGCCAGCTCACCACAAAACAAGCCGGGGGTAAAAAACATTCAGTACTTC
CASSPQNKPGVKNIQYF
>NA|TRBJ1-1|TRBD1|TRBV18
TGTGCCAGCTCACCCACGCGAGGGGGCGCCGTGAAAGGGTCTGAAGCTTTCTTT
CASSPTRGGAVKGSEAFF
>NA|TRBJ1-1|NA|TRBV4-3
TGCGCCAGCAGCCACCTGAGCGGCCTGAACACTGAAGCTTTCTTT
CASSHLSGLNTEAFF
>NA|TRBJ1-5|NA|TRBV19
TGTGCCAGTAGTATCTGGGGAGGCGAAGGCAATCAGCCCCAGCATTTT
CASSIWGGEGNQPQHF
>few|TRBJ2-1|NA|TRBV9
TGTGCCAGCAGCGCCCGCGGGACAGCCTACAATGAGCAGTTCTTC
CASSARGTAYNEQFF
>NA|TRBJ2-7|TRBD1|TRBV28
TGTGCCAGCAGCCGGGACAGCTACGAGCAGTACTTC
CASSRDSYEQYF
>once|TRBJ2-5|NA|TRBV2
TGTGCCAGCAGCGTCAGGCAGGGGCAAGAGACCCAGTACTTC
CASSVRQGQETQYF
>NA|TRBJ2-3|TRBD2|TRBV11-3
TGTGCCAGCAGCTTGGGACTAGCGGGGGGTACAGATACGCAGTATTTT
CASSLGLAGGTDTQYF
>NA|TRBJ2-3|NA|TRBV7-9
TGTGCCAGCAGCCCACGGTACAGTCGAGGGGATACGCAGTATTTT
CASSPRYSRGDTQYF
>few|TRBJ1-3|NA|TRBV5-1
TGCGCCAGCAGCCTTCCCCCAGGACACTCTGGAAACACCATATATTTT
CASSLPPGHSGNTIYF
>NA|TRBJ2-1|TRBD1|TRBV10-1
TGCGCCAGCAGTGACCCAGGGGGCTACGATGAGCAGTTCTTC
CASSDPGGYDEQFF
>NA|TRBJ1-5|TRBD1|TRBV19
TGTGCCAGTAGTATTAGGTGGGACAGGGTCAATCAGCCCCAGCATTTT
CASSIRWDRVNQPQHF
>NA|TRBJ2-7|TRBD1|TRBV7-9
TGTTCCAGCAGCTTAACGGGCTTGGACAGGGCCTACGAGCAGTACTTC
CSSSLTGLDRAYEQYF
>NA|TRBJ2-4|TRBD2|TRBV27
TGTGCCAGCAGTTCGCCCCCGAGGAGCGGGAGGGCCAAAAACATTCAGTACTTC
CASSSPPRSGRAKNIQYF
>NA|TRBJ1-1|NA|TRBV18
TGTGCCAGCTCACGGCAGGGGTCGAACACTGAAGCTTTCTTT
CASSRQGSNTEAFF